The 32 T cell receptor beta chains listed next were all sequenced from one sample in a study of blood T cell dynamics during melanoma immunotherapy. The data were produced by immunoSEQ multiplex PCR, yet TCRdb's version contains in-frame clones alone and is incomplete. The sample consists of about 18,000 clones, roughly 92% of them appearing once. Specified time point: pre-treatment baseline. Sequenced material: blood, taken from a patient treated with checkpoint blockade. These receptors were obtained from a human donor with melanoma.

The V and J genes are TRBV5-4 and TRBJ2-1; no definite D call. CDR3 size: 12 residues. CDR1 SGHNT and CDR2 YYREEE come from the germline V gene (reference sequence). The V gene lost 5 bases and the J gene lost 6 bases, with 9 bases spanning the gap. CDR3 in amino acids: CASRSIINEQFF. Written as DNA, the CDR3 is TGTGCCAGCAGGTCTATTATCAATGAGCAGTTCTTC.

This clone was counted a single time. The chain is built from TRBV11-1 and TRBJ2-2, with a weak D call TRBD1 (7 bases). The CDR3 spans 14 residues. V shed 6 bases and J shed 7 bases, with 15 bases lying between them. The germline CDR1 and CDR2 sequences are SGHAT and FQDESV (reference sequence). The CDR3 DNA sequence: TGTGCCAGCAGGGGGCAGGGGGGAGTCGGGGAGCTGTTTTTT. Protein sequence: CASRGQGGVGELFF.

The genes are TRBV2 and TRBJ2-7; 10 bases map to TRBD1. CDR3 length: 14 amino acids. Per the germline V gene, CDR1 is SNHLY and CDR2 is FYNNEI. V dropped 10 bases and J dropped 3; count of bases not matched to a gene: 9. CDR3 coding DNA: TGTGCCAATCTCCGGGACAGGGGATTCTACGAGCAGTACTTC. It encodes CANLRDRGFYEQYF.

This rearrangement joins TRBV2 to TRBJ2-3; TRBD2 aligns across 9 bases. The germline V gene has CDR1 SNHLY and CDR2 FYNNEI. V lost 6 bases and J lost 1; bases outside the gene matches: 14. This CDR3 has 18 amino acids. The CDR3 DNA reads TGTGCCAGCAGAGCGGGAACGCGGGGGGGATTTGGCACAGATACGCAGTATTTT. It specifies CASRAGTRGGFGTDTQYF. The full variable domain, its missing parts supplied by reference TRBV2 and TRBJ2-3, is EPEVTQTPSHQVTQMGQEVILRCVPISNHLYFYWYRQILGQKVEFLVSFYNNEISEKSEIFDDQFSVERPDGSNFTLKIRSTKLEDSAMYFCASRAGTRGGFGTDTQYFGPGTRLTVL.

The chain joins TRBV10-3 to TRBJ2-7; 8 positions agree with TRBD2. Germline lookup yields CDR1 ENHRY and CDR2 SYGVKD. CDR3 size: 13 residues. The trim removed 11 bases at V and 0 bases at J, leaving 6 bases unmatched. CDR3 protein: CASRGGPSYEQYF. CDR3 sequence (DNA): TGTGCCTCCCGGGGGGGGCCCTCCTACGAGCAGTACTTC.

The CDR3 nucleotides are TGCGCCAGCAGCCCTACGACCCCGGGACAAAACACTGAAGCTTTCTTT. Amino acids: CASSPTTPGQNTEAFF. The chain has TRBV4-1 and TRBJ1-1, with D perhaps matching TRBD1 (6 bases). In germline, CDR1 is MGHRA, CDR2 YSYEKL. V was cut by 4 bases and J by 2 bases, with 17 bases left in between. The CDR3 extends over 16 amino acids.

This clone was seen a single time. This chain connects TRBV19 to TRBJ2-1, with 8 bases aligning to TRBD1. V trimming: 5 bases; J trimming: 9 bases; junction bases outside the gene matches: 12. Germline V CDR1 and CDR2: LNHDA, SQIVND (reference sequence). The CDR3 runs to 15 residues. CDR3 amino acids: CASSPPDRVTSEQFF. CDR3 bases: TGTGCCAGTAGTCCACCGGACAGGGTAACGAGTGAGCAGTTCTTC.

CDR3 in amino acids: CASSELTPTDTQYF. DNA of the CDR3: TGTGCCAGCAGTGAACTAACACCCACAGATACGCAGTATTTT. V usage is TRBV2 and J usage is TRBJ2-3, with D hard to call. The CDR3 contains 14 residues. V gave up 2 bases and J gave up 2 bases, with 8 bases separating them. The germline CDR1 and CDR2 sequences are SNHLY and FYNNEI. The full variable domain, completed using reference TRBV2 and TRBJ2-3, is EPEVTQTPSHQVTQMGQEVILRCVPISNHLYFYWYRQILGQKVEFLVSFYNNEISEKSEIFDDQFSVERPDGSNFTLKIRSTKLEDSAMYFCASSELTPTDTQYFGPGTRLTVL.

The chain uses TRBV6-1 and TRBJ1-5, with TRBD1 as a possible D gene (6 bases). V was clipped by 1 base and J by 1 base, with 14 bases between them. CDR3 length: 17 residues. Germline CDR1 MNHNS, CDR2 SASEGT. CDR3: CASSEVGGGGSNQPQHF. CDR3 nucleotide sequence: TGTGCCAGCAGTGAAGTGGGGGGGGGCGGAAGCAATCAGCCCCAGCATTTT.

The CDR3 sequence: CASSAGTGLASNYGYTF. In DNA form, the CDR3 reads TGTGCCAGCAGTGCCGGGACAGGGCTGGCCTCTAACTATGGCTACACCTTC. The chain is built from TRBV6-1 and TRBJ1-2; 9 positions agree with TRBD1. Germline trimming cut 4 bases from V and 0 bases from J; bases unmatched to any gene: 9. Germline loops: CDR1 MNHNS, CDR2 SASEGT. The CDR3 spans 17 residues.

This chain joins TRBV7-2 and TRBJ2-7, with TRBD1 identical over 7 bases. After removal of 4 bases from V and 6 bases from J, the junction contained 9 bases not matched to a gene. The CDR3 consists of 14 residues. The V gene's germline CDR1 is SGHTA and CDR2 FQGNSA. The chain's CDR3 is CASSSETGFSEQYF. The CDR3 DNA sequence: TGTGCCAGCAGCTCCGAGACAGGGTTTTCCGAGCAGTACTTC.

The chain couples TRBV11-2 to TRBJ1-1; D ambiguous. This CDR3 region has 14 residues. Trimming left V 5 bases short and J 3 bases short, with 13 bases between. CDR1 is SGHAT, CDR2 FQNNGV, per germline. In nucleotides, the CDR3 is TGTGCCAGCAGCCTCTCCCCGAGGGACACTGAAGCTTTCTTT. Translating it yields CASSLSPRDTEAFF. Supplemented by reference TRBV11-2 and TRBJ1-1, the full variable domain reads EAGVAQSPRYKIIEKRQSVAFWCNPISGHATLYWYQQILGQGPKLLIQFQNNGVVDDSQLPKDRFSAERLKGVDSTLKIQPAKLEDSAVYLCASSLSPRDTEAFFGQGTRLTVV.

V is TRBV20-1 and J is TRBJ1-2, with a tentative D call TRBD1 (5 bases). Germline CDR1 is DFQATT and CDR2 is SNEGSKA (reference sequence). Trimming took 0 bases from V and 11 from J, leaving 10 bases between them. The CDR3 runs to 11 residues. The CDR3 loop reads CSARDSGEYTF. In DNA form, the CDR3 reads TGCAGTGCTAGAGATTCGGGGGAGTACACCTTC.

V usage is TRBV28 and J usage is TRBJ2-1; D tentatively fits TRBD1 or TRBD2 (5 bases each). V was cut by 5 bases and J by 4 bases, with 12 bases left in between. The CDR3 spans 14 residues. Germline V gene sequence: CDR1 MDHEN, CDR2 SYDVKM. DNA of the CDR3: TGTGCCAGCAGTCGGGACGCCTCTTACAATGAGCAGTTCTTC. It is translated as CASSRDASYNEQFF.

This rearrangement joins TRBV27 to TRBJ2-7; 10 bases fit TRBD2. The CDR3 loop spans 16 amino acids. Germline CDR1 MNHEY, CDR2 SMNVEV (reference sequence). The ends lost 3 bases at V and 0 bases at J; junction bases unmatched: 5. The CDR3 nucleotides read TGTGCCAGCAGTTTTAGGACTAGCGGCAACTCCTACGAGCAGTACTTC. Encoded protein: CASSFRTSGNSYEQYF.

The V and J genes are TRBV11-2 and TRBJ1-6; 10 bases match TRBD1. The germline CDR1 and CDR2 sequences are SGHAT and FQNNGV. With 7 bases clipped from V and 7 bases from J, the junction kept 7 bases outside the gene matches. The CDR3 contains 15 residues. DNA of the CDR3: TGTGCCAGCACCCGGACAGGGGGAACAAATTCACCCCTCCACTTT. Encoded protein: CASTRTGGTNSPLHF.

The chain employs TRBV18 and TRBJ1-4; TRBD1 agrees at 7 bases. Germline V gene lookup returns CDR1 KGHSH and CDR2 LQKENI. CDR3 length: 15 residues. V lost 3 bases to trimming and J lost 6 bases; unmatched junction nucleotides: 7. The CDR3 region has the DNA TGTGCCAGCTCACCGACAGGGTACATTGATGAAAAACTGTTTTTT. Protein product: CASSPTGYIDEKLFF.

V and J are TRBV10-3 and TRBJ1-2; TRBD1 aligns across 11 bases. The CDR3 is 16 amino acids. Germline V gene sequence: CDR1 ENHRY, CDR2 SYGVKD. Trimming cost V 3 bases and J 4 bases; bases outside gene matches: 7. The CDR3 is CAISEPGTGGGYGYTF. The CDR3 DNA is TGTGCCATCAGTGAACCCGGGACAGGGGGTGGCTATGGCTACACCTTC.

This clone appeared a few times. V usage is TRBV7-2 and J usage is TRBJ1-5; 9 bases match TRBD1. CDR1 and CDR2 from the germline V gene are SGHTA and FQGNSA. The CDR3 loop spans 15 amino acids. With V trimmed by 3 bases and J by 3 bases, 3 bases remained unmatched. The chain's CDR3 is CASSLGTGNNQPQHF. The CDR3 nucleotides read TGTGCCAGCAGCTTGGGGACAGGGAACAATCAGCCCCAGCATTTT.

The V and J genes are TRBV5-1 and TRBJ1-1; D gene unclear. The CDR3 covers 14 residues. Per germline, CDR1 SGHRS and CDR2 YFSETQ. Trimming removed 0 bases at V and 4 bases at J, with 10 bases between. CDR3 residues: CASSLDLSFTEAFF. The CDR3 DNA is TGCGCCAGCAGCTTGGATTTGAGTTTCACTGAAGCTTTCTTT.

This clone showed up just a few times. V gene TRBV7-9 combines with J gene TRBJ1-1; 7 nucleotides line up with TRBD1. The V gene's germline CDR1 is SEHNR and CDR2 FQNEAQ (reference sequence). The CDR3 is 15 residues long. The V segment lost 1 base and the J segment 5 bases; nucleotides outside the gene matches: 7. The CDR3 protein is CASSLEGAKGTEAFF. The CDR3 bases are TGTGCCAGCAGCTTAGAGGGGGCTAAGGGAACTGAAGCTTTCTTT.

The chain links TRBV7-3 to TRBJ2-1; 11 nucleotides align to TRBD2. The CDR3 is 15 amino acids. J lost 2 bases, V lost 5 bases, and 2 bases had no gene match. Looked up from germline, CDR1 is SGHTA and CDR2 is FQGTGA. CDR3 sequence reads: CASSKTSGAYNEQFF. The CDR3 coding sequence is TGTGCCAGCAGCAAGACTAGCGGGGCCTACAATGAGCAGTTCTTC.

CDR3 DNA: TGCAGCGTTGATTCTAGCGGGGGGGCCGGTTCCTACAATGAGCAGTTCTTC. Translated, it gives CSVDSSGGAGSYNEQFF. The chain joins TRBV29-1 to TRBJ2-1, with TRBD2 matching 12 bases. With 3 bases clipped from V and 1 base from J, the junction kept 7 bases outside the gene matches. The CDR3 extends over 17 amino acids. Germline CDR1 reads SQVTM; CDR2 reads ANQGSEA.

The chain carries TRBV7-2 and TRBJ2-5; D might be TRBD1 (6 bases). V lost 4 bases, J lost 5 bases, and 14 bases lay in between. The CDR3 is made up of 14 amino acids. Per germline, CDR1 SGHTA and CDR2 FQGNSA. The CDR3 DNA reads TGTGCCAGCAGCTCCGGGACACTTAAGGAGACCCAGTACTTC. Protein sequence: CASSSGTLKETQYF.

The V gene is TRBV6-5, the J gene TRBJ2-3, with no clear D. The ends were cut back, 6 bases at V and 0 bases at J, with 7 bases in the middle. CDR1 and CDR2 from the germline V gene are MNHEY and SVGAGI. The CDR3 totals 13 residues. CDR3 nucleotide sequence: TGTGCCAGCAGCACTACTAGCACAGATACGCAGTATTTT. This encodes CASSTTSTDTQYF.

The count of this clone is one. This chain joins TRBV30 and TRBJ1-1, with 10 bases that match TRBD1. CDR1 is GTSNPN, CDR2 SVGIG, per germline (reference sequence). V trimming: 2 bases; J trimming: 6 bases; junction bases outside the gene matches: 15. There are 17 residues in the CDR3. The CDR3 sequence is CAWSSSRTGGSWAEAFF. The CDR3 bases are TGTGCCTGGAGTTCCTCCCGGACAGGGGGGAGTTGGGCTGAAGCTTTCTTT. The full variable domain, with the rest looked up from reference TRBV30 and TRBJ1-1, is SQTIHQWPATLVQPVGSPLSLECTVEGTSNPNLYWYRQAAGRGLQLLFYSVGIGQISSEVPQNLSASRPQDRQFILSSKKLLLSDSGFYLCAWSSSRTGGSWAEAFFGQGTRLTVV.

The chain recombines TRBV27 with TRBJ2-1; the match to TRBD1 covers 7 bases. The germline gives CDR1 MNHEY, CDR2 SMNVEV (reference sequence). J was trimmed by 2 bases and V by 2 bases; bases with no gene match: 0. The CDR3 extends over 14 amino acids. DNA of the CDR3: TGTGCCAGCAGTTTACAGGGGGCCTACAATGAGCAGTTCTTC. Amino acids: CASSLQGAYNEQFF.

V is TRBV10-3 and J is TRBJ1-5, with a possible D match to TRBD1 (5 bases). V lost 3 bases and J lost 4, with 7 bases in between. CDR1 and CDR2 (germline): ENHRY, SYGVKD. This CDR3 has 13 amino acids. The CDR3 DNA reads TGTGCCATCAGTGAACAGGAGAATCAGCCCCAGCATTTT. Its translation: CAISEQENQPQHF.

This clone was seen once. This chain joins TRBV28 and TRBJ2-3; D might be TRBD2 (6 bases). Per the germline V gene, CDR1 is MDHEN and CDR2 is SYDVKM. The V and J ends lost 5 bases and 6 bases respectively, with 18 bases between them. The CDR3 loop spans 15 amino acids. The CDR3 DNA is TGTGCCAGCAGTAATTTCGGCGGGGCGTTGGATACGCAGTATTTT. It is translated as CASSNFGGALDTQYF. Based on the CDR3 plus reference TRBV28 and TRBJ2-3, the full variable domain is DVKVTQSSRYLVKRTGEKVFLECVQDMDHENMFWYRQDPGLGLRLIYFSYDVKMKEKGDIPEGYSVSREKKERFSLILESASTNQTSMYLCASSNFGGALDTQYFGPGTRLTVL.

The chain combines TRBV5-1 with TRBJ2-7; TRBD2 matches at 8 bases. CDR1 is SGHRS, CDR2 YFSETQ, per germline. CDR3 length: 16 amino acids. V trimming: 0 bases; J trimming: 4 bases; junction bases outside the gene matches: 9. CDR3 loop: CASSLGMAGGVYEQYF. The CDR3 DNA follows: TGCGCCAGCAGCTTGGGAATGGCGGGGGGCGTTTACGAGCAGTACTTC.

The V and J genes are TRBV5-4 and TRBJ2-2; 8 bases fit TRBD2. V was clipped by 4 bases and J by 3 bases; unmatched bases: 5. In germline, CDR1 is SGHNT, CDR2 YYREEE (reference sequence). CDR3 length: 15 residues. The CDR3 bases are TGTGCCAGCAGCAAGACTAGCGCGGACACCGGGGAGCTGTTTTTT. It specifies CASSKTSADTGELFF.

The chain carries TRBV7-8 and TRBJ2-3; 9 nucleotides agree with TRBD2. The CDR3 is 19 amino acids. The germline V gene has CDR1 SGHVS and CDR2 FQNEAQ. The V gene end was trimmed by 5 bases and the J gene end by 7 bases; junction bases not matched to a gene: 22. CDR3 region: CASSPALRLAGYDGNTQYF. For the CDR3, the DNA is TGTGCCAGCAGCCCAGCCCTCCGGCTAGCGGGATACGACGGGAATACGCAGTATTTT.